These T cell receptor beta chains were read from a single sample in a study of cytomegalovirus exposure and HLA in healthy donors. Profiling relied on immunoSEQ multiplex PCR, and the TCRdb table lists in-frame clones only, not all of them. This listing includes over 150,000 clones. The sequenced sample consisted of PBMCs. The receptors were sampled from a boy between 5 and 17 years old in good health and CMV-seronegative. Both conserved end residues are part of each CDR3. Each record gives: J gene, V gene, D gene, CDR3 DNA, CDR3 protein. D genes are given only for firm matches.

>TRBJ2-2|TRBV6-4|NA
TGTGCCAGCAGTGTAAGCAGGAGGGACCGGGAGCTGTTTTTT
CASSVSRRDRELFF
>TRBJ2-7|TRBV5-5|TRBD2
TGTGCCAGCAGCCTAAATTGGGGACTAGCCAACGAGCAGTACTTC
CASSLNWGLANEQYF
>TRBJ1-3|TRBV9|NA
TGTGCCAGCAGCGTAGCGGGGGGAGGATCTGGAAACACCATATATTTT
CASSVAGGGSGNTIYF
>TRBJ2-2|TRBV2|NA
TGTGCCAGCAGTGAAGTTAGAGGGAACAGGGAAAACACCGGGGAGCTGTTTTTT
CASSEVRGNRENTGELFF
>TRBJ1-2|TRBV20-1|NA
TGCAGTGCTGCCCCACCGGGTGGCTACACCTTC
CSAAPPGGYTF
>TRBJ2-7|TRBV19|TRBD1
TGTGCCAGTAGTATCTGGGACAGGGCTTACGAGCAGTACTTC
CASSIWDRAYEQYF
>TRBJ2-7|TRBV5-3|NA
TGTGCCAGAAGCTTCGGACTACCTGGTGCCTACGAGCAGTACTTC
CARSFGLPGAYEQYF
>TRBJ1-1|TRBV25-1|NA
TGTGCCAGCAGTAAAACAGGGCTTAAGGACACTGAAGCTTTCTTT
CASSKTGLKDTEAFF
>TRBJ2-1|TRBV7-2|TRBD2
TGTGCCAGCAGCTCTCTAGCGGGGGTGGGCAATGAGCAGTTCTTC
CASSSLAGVGNEQFF
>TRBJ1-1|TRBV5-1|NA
TGCGCCAGCAGCTTGCCTACGGGAATGAACACTGAAGCTTTCTTT
CASSLPTGMNTEAFF
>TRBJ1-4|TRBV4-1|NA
TGCGCCAGCAGCCAAGAGGCTCGGGGAATTGATGAAAAACTGTTTTTT
CASSQEARGIDEKLFF
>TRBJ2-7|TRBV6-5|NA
TGTGCCAGCAGTGGACACGGGAGCGCGGGGGAGCAGTACTTC
CASSGHGSAGEQYF